The 18 T cell receptor beta chains below come from one sample, sequenced in a study of blood T cells in healthy people across ages (dated by TCRdb to about 2015). The protocol used for the library was 5' RACE. The sequencer was an Illumina HiSeq 2500. A second PCR of roughly 7 to 11 cycles was performed with a sample-barcoded 5' primer and a J-beta primer mix. TCRdb redid the processing of the public reads, applying fastp at Q25 and MiXCR, and retained in-frame beta chains. Rows merge per CDR3 protein into single entries with the most common DNA and genes. In this sample the table shows about 1,400,000 distinct CDR3 sequences, 59% of which occur a single time. The ten largest account for about 6.7% of the sample. Sequences were obtained from blood. Source of these receptors: a young man in good health.

As DNA, the CDR3 is TGCGCCAGCAGCGAAGGGGTAGCGGGGGTCCCGAAGAGCTCCTACGAGCAGTACTTC. Its translation: CASSEGVAGVPKSSYEQYF. The rearrangement joins TRBV4-1 to TRBJ2-7; 9 nucleotides agree with TRBD2. This CDR3 region has 19 residues. Germline values: CDR1 MGHRA, CDR2 YSYEKL. J was trimmed by 0 bases and V by 5 bases; bases with no gene match: 17.

The sample holds a few counts of this clonotype. The rearrangement uses TRBV27 and TRBJ1-2; 8 positions agree with TRBD1. The trim removed 5 bases at V and 5 bases at J, leaving 7 bases unmatched. CDR1 MNHEY and CDR2 SMNVEV come from the germline V gene (reference sequence). The CDR3 covers 14 residues. CDR3 loop: CASSNDRGGYGYTF. DNA for the CDR3: TGTGCCAGCAGTAACGACAGGGGTGGTTATGGCTACACCTTC.

The chain recombines TRBV7-2 with TRBJ2-3; D might be TRBD1 (5 bases). This CDR3 is built from 17 residues. Germline V gene lookup returns CDR1 SGHTA and CDR2 FQGNSA. V dropped 5 bases and J dropped 0 bases, with 18 bases sitting between them. The CDR3 sequence: CASSQGVTQPSTDTQYF. CDR3 DNA sequence: TGTGCCAGCAGCCAAGGGGTGACACAACCTAGCACAGATACGCAGTATTTT.

This clonotype was counted a few times. Germline is not matched at one junction end, which may reflect a read error. The rearrangement uses TRBV7-2 and TRBJ2-5; D ambiguous. This CDR3 region has 14 residues. Germline V CDR1 and CDR2: SGHTA, FQGNSA. The CDR3 is CASSLGVGQETQYF. CDR3 bases: TGTGCTAGCAGCTTAGGAGTCGGACAAGAGACCCAGTACTTC.

This rearrangement joins TRBV20-1 to TRBJ1-2; D gene uncertain. The germline V gene has CDR1 DFQATT and CDR2 SNEGSKA (reference sequence). Trimming removed 1 base from V and 3 bases from J, with 15 bases in between. This CDR3 has 15 amino acids. Written as DNA, the CDR3 is TGCAGTGCTAGAGGGGGAACCGGTTTTGACTATGGCTACACCTTC. This gives the protein CSARGGTGFDYGYTF.

The V and J genes are TRBV11-1 and TRBJ2-5, with 7 positions matching TRBD1. Germline V gives CDR1 SGHAT, CDR2 FQDESV (reference sequence). After removal of 11 bases from V and 11 bases from J, the junction contained 17 bases not matched to a gene. The CDR3 is 13 amino acids. The DNA for the CDR3 is TGTGCCTGCGAGGCTGACAGGGCGGGTGAGCAGTACTTC. Translation gives CACEADRAGEQYF.

The sample holds a few counts of this clonotype. The genes are TRBV29-1 and TRBJ2-5; tentative D call: TRBD1 (6 bases). Trimming cost V 3 bases and J 6 bases, with 17 bases left between them. The CDR3 length is 14 residues. CDR1 is SQVTM, CDR2 ANQGSEA, per germline. CDR3 sequence reads: CSVEYTGHGKTQYF. The CDR3 DNA reads as TGCAGCGTTGAGTACACGGGACACGGGAAGACCCAGTACTTC.

The chain recombines TRBV24-1 with TRBJ2-3; D gene ambiguous. V lost 4 bases to trimming and J lost 2 bases, with 9 bases between them. The CDR3 length is 14 residues. The germline V gene has CDR1 KGHDR and CDR2 SFDVKD. Here the CDR3 DNA reads TGTGCCACCAGTGACACATACACCACAGATACGCAGTATTTT. As protein: CATSDTYTTDTQYF.

The V gene is TRBV20-1, the J gene TRBJ2-3; 10 bases match TRBD2. V dropped 5 bases and J dropped 1; count of bases not matched to a gene: 6. From germline, CDR1 is DFQATT and CDR2 SNEGSKA (reference sequence). There are 15 residues in the CDR3. DNA for the CDR3: TGCAGTGCTTCACCTAGCGGGGGCCGCACAGATACGCAGTATTTT. This codes for CSASPSGGRTDTQYF.

The gene calls are TRBV4-1 and TRBJ2-7; 10 nucleotides match TRBD2. The V segment lost 4 bases and the J segment 6 bases; nucleotides outside the gene matches: 12. This CDR3 spans 16 amino acids. The germline gives CDR1 MGHRA, CDR2 YSYEKL. The CDR3 region is CASSPLLSGRAGEQYF. The CDR3 bases are TGCGCCAGCAGCCCCCTTTTGAGCGGGAGGGCCGGCGAGCAGTACTTC.

This clonotype occurred a few times. The chain is built from TRBV7-2 and TRBJ1-2; D ambiguous. The CDR3 extends over 15 amino acids. Between the trimmed V and J ends, which lost 1 base and 7 bases, there was a span of 16 bases. Germline V gene data show CDR1 as SGHTA and CDR2 as FQGNSA. The CDR3 bases are TGTGCCAGCAGCTTAGGTCCGGGTGGTTGGGGTGGCTACACCTTC. Its protein is CASSLGPGGWGGYTF.

This sequence joins TRBV20-1 and TRBJ2-1; D gene uncertain. The ends were cut back, 4 bases at V and 2 bases at J, with 12 bases in the middle. The CDR3 runs to 14 residues. Germline V gene lookup returns CDR1 DFQATT and CDR2 SNEGSKA (reference sequence). CDR3 bases: TGCAGTGCTATTGCCCAGCTTACCTACAATGAGCAGTTCTTC. Protein sequence: CSAIAQLTYNEQFF.

This clonotype has just a few counts. This chain joins TRBV4-2 and TRBJ2-1; D could derive from TRBD1 or TRBD2 (6 bases each). Germline values: CDR1 LGHNA, CDR2 YNFKEQ. Trimming stripped 1 base from V and 6 bases from J, with 13 bases between. CDR3 size: 15 residues. The CDR3 reads CASSQVGGQVNEQFF. CDR3 DNA: TGTGCCAGCAGCCAAGTGGGGGGCCAGGTCAATGAGCAGTTCTTC.

The gene calls are TRBV7-9 and TRBJ2-7; tentatively, D is TRBD2 (6 bases). This CDR3 has 15 amino acids. Germline V gene sequence: CDR1 SEHNR, CDR2 FQNEAQ (reference sequence). V was pared by 4 bases and J by 0 bases, with 13 bases between. The CDR3 loop is CASSSRDSSSYEQYF. As DNA, the CDR3 is TGTGCCAGCAGCTCCCGGGACTCAAGCTCCTACGAGCAGTACTTC.

The chain combines TRBV2 with TRBJ2-5, with 13 bases that match TRBD2. V dropped 6 bases and J dropped 1; count of bases not matched to a gene: 5. Germline V CDR1 and CDR2: SNHLY, FYNNEI. The CDR3 spans 16 residues. The CDR3 reads CASRPGTSGVQETQYF. In nucleotides, the CDR3 is TGTGCCAGCAGACCCGGGACTAGCGGGGTCCAAGAGACCCAGTACTTC.

The chain uses TRBV6-1 and TRBJ2-2, with D maybe TRBD1 (6 bases). Germline V gene sequence: CDR1 MNHNS, CDR2 SASEGT. Trimming took 7 bases from V and 3 from J, leaving 12 bases between them. There are 14 residues in the CDR3. The CDR3 region is CASKRDTDTGELFF. DNA for the CDR3: TGTGCCAGCAAACGGGACACCGACACCGGGGAGCTGTTTTTT.

The table lists this clonotype with a few counts. This chain connects TRBV20-1 to TRBJ2-3; possibly TRBD2 for D (6 bases). The CDR3 has 14 residues. V dropped 6 bases and J dropped 3 bases, with 16 bases sitting between them. Germline V gene data show CDR1 as DFQATT and CDR2 as SNEGSKA (reference sequence). CDR3 nucleotide sequence: TGCAGTGCCAACCGGGACCGGGGGACAGATACGCAGTATTTT. This translates into CSANRDRGTDTQYF.

Concerning this clonotype: The conserved final phenylalanine or tryptophan is absent from the CDR3, which likely points to a read error. V is TRBV12-3 or TRBV12-4 and J is TRBJ1-2, with 7 bases matching TRBD1. The CDR3 spans 13 residues. V trimming: 6 bases; J trimming: 4 bases; junction bases outside the gene matches: 5. The CDR3 region is CASRRGGAYGYTS. The CDR3 DNA follows: TGTGCCAGCAGGAGAGGGGGCGCCTATGGCTACACCTCC.